The source of this T cell receptor (beta chain) is a study of graft-versus-host responses after intestinal transplantation. Looking at the study overall: As for transplant type, recipients had multivisceral, liver-intestinal, or isolated intestinal grafts. Study-wide points: Graft-versus-host to host-versus-graft clonal ratios in allografts were high in patients with graft-donor T cell macrochimerism. Recipient marrow harbored GvH clones, some of which surfaced first in ileum or blood.

The method was immunoSEQ multiplex PCR; TCRdb's version includes in-frame clones alone and lacks a portion of them. The repertoire holds 99,000 or so clones, with just under 95% as singletons. Losses at the gene ends were 5 bases for V and 4 bases for J; bases not matched to a gene: 6. The CDR3 runs to 16 residues. Germline CDR1 reads MNHEY; CDR2 reads SMNVEV (reference sequence). Remarks on this clone: Its antigen is not known.

The material sequenced was unstimulated CD8+ T cells sorted from spleen or lymph node cells, taken before transplant. This TCR came from a human donor who was the organ donor for an intestinal transplant. The chain joins TRBV27 to TRBJ2-3, with 13 bases that match TRBD2. The CDR3 loop reads CASSPGLAGVPDTQYF. Here the CDR3 DNA reads TGTGCCAGCAGTCCAGGACTAGCGGGAGTACCAGATACGCAGTATTTT.